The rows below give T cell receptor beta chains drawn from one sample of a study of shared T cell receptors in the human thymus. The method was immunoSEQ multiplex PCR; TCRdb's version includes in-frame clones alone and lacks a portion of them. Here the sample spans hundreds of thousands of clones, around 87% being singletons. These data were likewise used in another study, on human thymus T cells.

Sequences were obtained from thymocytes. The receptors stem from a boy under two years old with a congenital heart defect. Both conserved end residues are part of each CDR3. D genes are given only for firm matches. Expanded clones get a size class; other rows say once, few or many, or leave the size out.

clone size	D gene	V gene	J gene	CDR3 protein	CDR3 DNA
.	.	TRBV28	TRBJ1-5	CASRKMAETRNQPQHF	TGTGCCAGCAGAAAAATGGCGGAGACTCGAAATCAGCCCCAGCATTTT
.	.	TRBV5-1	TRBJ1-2	CASSLNLGGYGYTF	TGCGCCAGCAGCTTGAATCTGGGGGGCTATGGCTACACCTTC
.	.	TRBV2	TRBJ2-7	CASSGLEGYEQYF	TGTGCCAGCAGTGGACTAGAGGGCTACGAGCAGTACTTC
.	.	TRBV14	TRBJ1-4	CASSQGRREENEKLFF	TGTGCCAGCAGCCAAGGTCGACGGGAAGAAAATGAAAAACTGTTTTTT
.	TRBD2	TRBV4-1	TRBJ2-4	CASSQVTGRGEQYF	TGCGCCAGCAGCCAAGTTACCGGGAGGGGGGAACAGTACTTC
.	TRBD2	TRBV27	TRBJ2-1	CASSLTSGSYNEQFF	TGTGCCAGCAGTTTAACTAGCGGCTCCTACAATGAGCAGTTCTTC
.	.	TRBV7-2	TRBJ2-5	CATIPSGSETQYF	TGTGCCACGATCCCCTCGGGGAGTGAGACCCAGTACTTC
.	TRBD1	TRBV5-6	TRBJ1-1	CASSSGAQGAGNTEAFF	TGTGCCAGCAGCTCTGGGGCGCAGGGGGCTGGGAACACTGAAGCTTTCTTT
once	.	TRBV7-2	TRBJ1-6	CASSSPRRDNSPLHF	TGTGCCAGCAGCTCGCCTCGACGGGATAATTCACCCCTCCACTTT
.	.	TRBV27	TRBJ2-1	CATNLGDSNNEQFF	TGTGCCACTAACCTTGGGGACTCCAACAATGAGCAGTTCTTC
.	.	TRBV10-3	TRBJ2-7	CAISVDRFYEQYF	TGTGCCATCAGTGTCGACAGGTTCTACGAGCAGTACTTC
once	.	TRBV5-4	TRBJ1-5	CASSFETDRYSNQPQHF	TGTGCCAGCAGCTTTGAAACAGACCGTTATAGCAATCAGCCCCAGCATTTT
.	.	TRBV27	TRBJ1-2	CASSTRGYGYTF	TGTGCCAGCAGTACCAGGGGATATGGCTACACCTTC
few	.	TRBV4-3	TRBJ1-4	CASSHQGGELFF	TGCGCCAGCAGCCACCAAGGAGGGGAACTGTTTTTT
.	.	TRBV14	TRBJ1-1	CASSQGGGGRTEAFF	TGTGCCAGCAGCCAAGGGGGGGGAGGGAGGACTGAAGCTTTCTTT
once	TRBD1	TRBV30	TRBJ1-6	CAWSRKPGQSSYNSPLHF	TGTGCCTGGAGTCGGAAGCCGGGACAGAGCTCCTATAATTCACCCCTCCACTTT
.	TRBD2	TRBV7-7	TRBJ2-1	CASSALAGGSHNEQFF	TGTGCCAGCAGCGCATTAGCGGGAGGGTCTCACAATGAGCAGTTCTTC
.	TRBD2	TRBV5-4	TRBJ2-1	CASSHNLAGNRSEQFF	TGTGCCAGCAGCCATAACCTAGCGGGGAATCGGAGTGAGCAGTTCTTC
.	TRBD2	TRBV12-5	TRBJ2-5	CASGLGGTSEGETQYF	TGTGCTAGTGGTTTGGGTGGGACTAGCGAAGGAGAGACCCAGTACTTC
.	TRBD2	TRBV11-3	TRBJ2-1	CASSRGLAGDFGHNEQFF	TGTGCCAGCAGCCGTGGACTAGCGGGAGACTTTGGCCACAATGAGCAGTTCTTC
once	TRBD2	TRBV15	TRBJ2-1	CATSSQIGLERDNEQFF	TGTGCCACCAGCAGTCAAATCGGACTAGAGCGAGACAATGAGCAGTTCTTC
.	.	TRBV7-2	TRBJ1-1	CASSPGGRNTEAFF	TGTGCCAGCAGCCCCGGGGGGAGGAACACTGAAGCTTTCTTT
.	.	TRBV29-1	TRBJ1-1	CSGQDGLEGTEAFF	TGCAGCGGCCAAGACGGACTGGAAGGCACTGAAGCTTTCTTT
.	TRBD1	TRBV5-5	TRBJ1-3	CASDRGPGNTIYF	TGTGCCAGTGACAGGGGACCTGGAAACACCATATATTTT
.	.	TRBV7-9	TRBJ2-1	CASSLVGLVGDEQFF	TGTGCCAGCAGCTTAGTGGGGCTAGTAGGCGATGAGCAGTTCTTC
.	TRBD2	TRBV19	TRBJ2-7	CASSIDLSGGPYEQYF	TGTGCCAGTAGTATAGATCTAAGCGGGGGGCCCTACGAGCAGTACTTC
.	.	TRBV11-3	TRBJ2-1	CASSFGMLGPNEQFF	TGTGCCAGCAGCTTCGGGATGCTCGGACCCAATGAGCAGTTCTTC